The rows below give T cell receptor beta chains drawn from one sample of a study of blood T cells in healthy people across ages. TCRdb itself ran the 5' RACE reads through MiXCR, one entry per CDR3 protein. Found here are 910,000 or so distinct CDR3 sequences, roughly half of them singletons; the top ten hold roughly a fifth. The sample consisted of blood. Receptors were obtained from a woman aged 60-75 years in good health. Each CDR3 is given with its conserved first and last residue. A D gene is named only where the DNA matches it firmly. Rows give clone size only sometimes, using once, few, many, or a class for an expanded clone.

TGTGCCAGCAGCCCCGCAGCTGTCACCAACTATGGCTACACCTTC	CASSPAAVTNYGYTF	15	NA	TRBJ1-2	NA	TRBV28
TGTGCCAGCAGCAGAGGGAGTCCGGGGACAATATTCTACGAGCAGTACTTC	CASSRGSPGTIFYEQYF	17	NA	TRBJ2-7	NA	TRBV2
TGTGCCAGCAGCTCACCGGGACAGACCACGTACTTC	CASSSPGQTTYF	12	NA	TRBJ2-5	TRBD1	TRBV7-7
TGCGCCAGCAGTGAGTCGGACAGGCGGGCCAATGAGCAGTTCTTC	CASSESDRRANEQFF	15	NA	TRBJ2-1	TRBD1	TRBV10-1
TGCGCCAGCAGCCAAGTAAGGGAAAACTATGGCTACACCTTC	CASSQVRENYGYTF	14	NA	TRBJ1-2	NA	TRBV4-3
TGCGCCAGCAGCTTGGGGGTTAGGACAAACCCAGATACGCAGTATTTT	CASSLGVRTNPDTQYF	16	NA	TRBJ2-3	NA	TRBV5-1
TGTGCCAGCAGAACTATCGACAGGACGCAGTATTTT	CASRTIDRTQYF	12	NA	TRBJ2-3	NA	TRBV28
TGTGCCAGCAGTTTGCAGGGGGACGGCCCTTTGAATCAGCCCCAGCATTTT	CASSLQGDGPLNQPQHF	17	once	TRBJ1-5	TRBD1	TRBV28
TGTGCCAGCCAACCAACTAGTACGTCCTACAATGAGCAGTTCTTC	CASQPTSTSYNEQFF	15	NA	TRBJ2-1	NA	TRBV7-9
TGTGCCAGCAGTTTCAAGTACGGGGAGAACACCGGGGAGCTGTTTTTT	CASSFKYGENTGELFF	16	NA	TRBJ2-2	NA	TRBV12-3/TRBV12-4
TGTGCCAGCAGCTCTCCCGGGACAGGGGGCATTACGCAGTATTTT	CASSSPGTGGITQYF	15	NA	TRBJ2-3	TRBD1	TRBV5-5